These 2 T cell receptor beta chains share one sample of origin, sequenced in a study of chemoradiotherapy in HPV16-positive cancers. Sequencing used immunoSEQ multiplex PCR; TCRdb keeps in-frame clones, though not all of them. The table shows approximately 29,000 clones, with approximately 80% occurring only once. Sequencing used blood, obtained from a patient who underwent chemoradiotherapy. The receptors derive from a human donor with HPV-associated anogenital cancer.

This chain links TRBV19 with TRBJ1-1; the D gene is possibly TRBD1 (5 bases). Per the germline V gene, CDR1 is LNHDA and CDR2 is SQIVND (reference sequence). Trimming stripped 6 bases from V and 8 bases from J, with 25 bases between. The length of the CDR3 is 16 residues. As DNA, the CDR3 is TGTGCCAGTAGCAACCGAGGACACCGGGGCACCCCGGAAGCTTTCTTT. It translates to CASSNRGHRGTPEAFF.

This clone was recorded only once. The V gene is TRBV28, the J gene TRBJ2-7, with TRBD2 as a possible D gene (5 bases). The V and J ends lost 8 bases and 2 bases respectively, with 13 bases between them. Germline-derived CDR1 and CDR2 are MDHEN and SYDVKM. The CDR3 covers 13 residues. The CDR3 DNA follows: TGTGCCAGCGCCGTTCGGGGAACCTACGAGCAGTACGTC. Encoded protein: CASAVRGTYEQYV.